The source of this T cell receptor (beta chain) is a study of shared clonotypes between healthy human individuals. For the study at large: Per donor, three plates held CD4 naive cells, three held CD4 memory, two held CD8 naive and one held CD8 memory.

The protocol was immunoSEQ multiplex PCR, while the TCRdb copy is restricted to in-frame clones and leaves out a portion. The sample lists 750,000 to 1,000,000 clones, about 91% occurring once. Naive CD8 cells were CD45RO-negative, positively selected for CCR7, excluding terminally differentiated effector memory CD45RA+ cells. Donors included only healthy HIV-negative adults lacking recent acute infections or vaccinations. This CDR3 has 12 residues. Between the trimmed V and J ends, which lost 5 bases and 10 bases, there was a span of 12 bases. Germline V gives CDR1 SGHVS, CDR2 FQNEAQ. The clonotype originates from a man aged 25-40 years in good health. This chain links TRBV7-8 with TRBJ2-1, with D maybe TRBD2 (5 bases). Material: naive CD8+ T cells sorted from blood. The CDR3 here is CASSPTWEEQFF. The CDR3 DNA sequence: TGTGCCAGCAGCCCCACTTGGGAGGAGCAGTTCTTC.